Following are 13 T cell receptor beta chains from one sample sequenced in a study of CD8+CD57+ T cells in acquired aplastic anemia. Researchers used genomic DNA as the template to profile TCR beta VDJ and CDR3. TCRdb redid the calling of the reads with MiXCR, one entry per CDR3 protein. The table records 150,000 to 200,000 distinct CDR3 sequences, 35% to 55% of them present only once. Sequenced input: sorted CD4+, CD8+, or CD8+CD57+ T cells (not recorded which) from PBMCs. The receptors stem from a human donor in good health.

This clonotype was counted a few times. CDR3 protein: CAWSAEKYNEQFF. CDR3 in DNA: TGTGCCTGGAGTGCGGAAAAGTACAATGAGCAGTTCTTC. The chain couples TRBV30 to TRBJ2-1; D ambiguous. This CDR3 is 13 amino acids long. Per germline, CDR1 GTSNPN and CDR2 SVGIG (reference sequence). The germline V and J ends were trimmed by 1 base and 4 bases, with 8 bases remaining between them.

The rearrangement uses TRBV20-1 and TRBJ1-1; 9 bases agree with TRBD1. The CDR3 contains 18 residues. The germline V gene encodes CDR1 DFQATT and CDR2 SNEGSKA (reference sequence). Trimming removed 3 bases from V and 0 bases from J; junction bases left unmatched: 14. The CDR3 reads CSASLIPRGTGMNTEAFF. The DNA of the CDR3 is TGCAGTGCTAGTTTGATCCCTCGCGGGACAGGGATGAACACTGAAGCTTTCTTT.

To note about this clonotype: This sequence may be a read error, since a much larger clone differs from it by one base. The CDR3 end shows no conserved phenylalanine or tryptophan, and so a read error is likely. The chain joins TRBV5-1 to TRBJ2-2, with D hard to call. The V gene's germline CDR1 is SGHRS and CDR2 YFSETQ. CDR3 length equals 15 residues. Deletions cut 0 bases from V and 6 bases from J, with 12 bases between. The CDR3 DNA sequence: TGCGCCAGCAGCTTGGACGGTAGTGGGGCCGGGGAGCTGTTTTCT. This codes for CASSLDGSGAGELFS.

Ten or more counts support this clonotype. V is TRBV7-3 and J is TRBJ2-2, with D unresolved. The CDR3 has 12 amino acids. The V and J ends lost 2 bases and 8 bases respectively, with 6 bases between them. Germline CDR1 is SGHTA and CDR2 is FQGTGA. The DNA of the CDR3 is TGTGCCAGCAGCTTAGGGTTTGGGGAGCTGTTTTTT. Protein sequence: CASSLGFGELFF.

The chain joins TRBV25-1 to TRBJ1-1; D may be TRBD1 (6 bases). V was trimmed by 1 base and J by 2 bases, leaving 14 bases between them. The germline CDR1 and CDR2 sequences are MGHDK and SYGVNS. CDR3 length: 16 residues. The CDR3 DNA is TGTGCCAGCAGTGAATTGGGGGGCATTCAAAACACTGAAGCTTTCTTT. It yields the protein CASSELGGIQNTEAFF.

The chain couples TRBV19 to TRBJ2-7, with D tentatively TRBD1 (6 bases). Germline CDR1 reads LNHDA; CDR2 reads SQIVND (reference sequence). Trimming took off 3 bases at V and 3 bases at J, with 12 bases between the two ends. The CDR3 sequence is 14 residues long. Here the CDR3 DNA reads TGTGCCAGTAGTATTTCAGGGGTATTCTACGAGCAGTACTTC. Translation gives CASSISGVFYEQYF.

The chain joins TRBV19 to TRBJ2-1; 10 nucleotides match TRBD2. With V trimmed by 5 bases and J by 8 bases, 9 bases remained unmatched. Germline V gene data show CDR1 as LNHDA and CDR2 as SQIVND (reference sequence). This CDR3 has 15 amino acids. The CDR3 DNA is TGTGCCAGTAGTCACGGGAGCGGGGGGGAGGATGAGCAGTTCTTC. This codes for CASSHGSGGEDEQFF.

As DNA, the CDR3 is TGTGCCAGCAGCTTGGGCCCGTGGCAGTTAGAGAACACTGAAGCTTTCTTT. Protein sequence: CASSLGPWQLENTEAFF. The V gene is TRBV5-6, the J gene TRBJ1-1, with no clear D. Germline CDR1 reads SGHDT; CDR2 reads YYEEEE. V was clipped by 0 bases and J by 1 base, with 16 bases between them. The CDR3 contains 17 residues.

This clonotype was seen many times. The CDR3 nucleotides are TGTGCCAGCAGCAGACAAGGACCCGGTCGGGACACCATATATTTT. Translating it yields CASSRQGPGRDTIYF. The chain couples TRBV7-2 to TRBJ1-3; D is uncertain. The CDR3 is made up of 15 amino acids. Germline lookup yields CDR1 SGHTA and CDR2 FQGNSA. Trimming took off 5 bases at V and 8 bases at J, with 19 bases between the two ends.

This clonotype showed up many times. This CDR3 reads CASSTHGGRINQPQHF. CDR3 DNA: TGTGCCAGTAGTACTCACGGGGGGAGAATCAATCAGCCCCAGCATTTT. The chain carries TRBV19 and TRBJ1-5; maybe TRBD1 (5 bases). CDR3 size: 16 residues. CDR1 and CDR2 (germline): LNHDA, SQIVND (reference sequence). V was pared by 4 bases and J by 3 bases, with 16 bases between.

This clonotype was seen repeatedly, ten times or more. The CDR3 nucleotides read TGCAGTGCTCCCCCGGGGGGGGGCACCTACAATGAGCAGTTCTTC. Translating gives CSAPPGGGTYNEQFF. The chain uses TRBV20-1 and TRBJ2-1; 8 nucleotides agree with TRBD2. The CDR3 runs 15 residues. Losses at the gene ends were 5 bases for V and 2 bases for J; bases not matched to a gene: 8. Germline loops: CDR1 DFQATT, CDR2 SNEGSKA (reference sequence).

Many counts were recorded for this clonotype. The chain links TRBV27 to TRBJ1-6, with 11 bases matching TRBD1. CDR1 is MNHEY, CDR2 SMNVEV, per germline (reference sequence). Trimming at V came to 5 bases and at J to 0 bases, leaving 6 bases not matched to a gene. The CDR3 has 18 residues. CDR3 loop: CASSRGQGETSYNSPLHF. CDR3 DNA: TGTGCCAGCAGTAGGGGACAGGGGGAAACCTCCTATAATTCACCCCTCCACTTT.

This clonotype was picked up many times. The gene calls are TRBV12-3 or TRBV12-4 and TRBJ2-1; tentative D call: TRBD1 (6 bases). This CDR3 is built from 14 residues. V was trimmed by 5 bases and J by 9 bases, leaving 17 bases between them. The CDR3 is CASSPGTRGGEQFF. The CDR3 nucleotides are TGTGCCAGCAGTCCCGGGACGAGAGGGGGTGAGCAGTTCTTC.